The rows below give T cell receptor beta chains drawn from one sample of a study of T cell repertoires in cytomegalovirus infection. These receptors' antigens are unknown. Via MiXCR, TCRdb re-called the reads, giving one row per CDR3 protein. The sample lists approximately 990,000 distinct CDR3 sequences, around 29% occurring once. This specimen was cultured CD8+ T cells from PBMCs, taken from culture after CMV antigen stimulation. Receptor source: a human donor in good health (CMV status not recorded). Some clones in this sample may be carry-over from other donors' samples. Each CDR3 is given with its conserved first and last residue. Fields, in order: J gene, D gene, clone size, V gene, CDR3 DNA, CDR3 protein. A D gene is named only where the DNA matches it firmly. Clone size is given for some rows only: seen once, a few or many times, or a class if the clone is expanded.

j_gene: TRBJ2-7
d_gene: .
abundance: .
v_gene: TRBV19
CDR3nt: TGTGCCAGCAGCGCGGGGGCGATCTCCTACGAGCAGTACTTC
CDR3aa: CASSAGAISYEQYF

j_gene: TRBJ2-1
d_gene: TRBD1
abundance: few
v_gene: TRBV9
CDR3nt: TGTGCCAGCAGCGTCCGGGACAGGGGTCACAATGAGCAGTTCTTC
CDR3aa: CASSVRDRGHNEQFF

j_gene: TRBJ2-2
d_gene: .
abundance: many
v_gene: TRBV7-3
CDR3nt: TGTGCCAGCAGCTTAATACAGGGAGAAGACACCGGGGAGCTGTTTTTT
CDR3aa: CASSLIQGEDTGELFF

j_gene: TRBJ1-2
d_gene: TRBD1
abundance: .
v_gene: TRBV7-9
CDR3nt: TGTGCCAGCAGAAATACGACCGGGACAGGGGGCGGCTACACCTTC
CDR3aa: CASRNTTGTGGGYTF

j_gene: TRBJ1-1
d_gene: .
abundance: .
v_gene: TRBV20-1
CDR3nt: TGCAGTGCTTTAACGGGGGGTGAAGCTTTCTTT
CDR3aa: CSALTGGEAFF

j_gene: TRBJ2-3
d_gene: .
abundance: .
v_gene: TRBV27
CDR3nt: TGTGCCAGCAGTTTAAAGAGCACAGATACGCAGTATTTT
CDR3aa: CASSLKSTDTQYF

j_gene: TRBJ1-5
d_gene: .
abundance: .
v_gene: TRBV12-3/TRBV12-4
CDR3nt: TGTGCCAGCAGTTTGTCTGATCACAATCAGCCCCAGCATTTT
CDR3aa: CASSLSDHNQPQHF

j_gene: TRBJ1-2
d_gene: TRBD1
abundance: .
v_gene: TRBV29-1
CDR3nt: TGCAGCGCCTCGGGACAGGCAGGGGTGGGAGGCTACACCTTC
CDR3aa: CSASGQAGVGGYTF

j_gene: TRBJ1-1
d_gene: .
abundance: .
v_gene: TRBV7-9
CDR3nt: TGTGCCAGCAGCCCATCGGGACTGATGAACACTGAAGCTTTCTTT
CDR3aa: CASSPSGLMNTEAFF

j_gene: TRBJ2-2
d_gene: TRBD1
abundance: few
v_gene: TRBV20-1
CDR3nt: TGCAGTGCTAGACCGTATTCCGGGACAGGGGTCACCGGGGAGCTGTTTTTT
CDR3aa: CSARPYSGTGVTGELFF

j_gene: TRBJ2-6
d_gene: TRBD2
abundance: .
v_gene: TRBV29-1
CDR3nt: TGCAGCGTTGAAAGGCTAGCGGAGATTACTGGGGCCAACGTCCTGACTTTC
CDR3aa: CSVERLAEITGANVLTF

j_gene: TRBJ1-6
d_gene: .
abundance: .
v_gene: TRBV6-8
CDR3nt: TGTGCCAGCAGTGTCCCGCGGGTGTCACCCCTCCACTTT
CDR3aa: CASSVPRVSPLHF

j_gene: TRBJ2-7
d_gene: TRBD2
abundance: .
v_gene: TRBV20-1
CDR3nt: TGCAGTGCCCGGGGGGGCCCTTACGAGCAGTACTTC
CDR3aa: CSARGGPYEQYF

j_gene: TRBJ1-1
d_gene: .
abundance: few
v_gene: TRBV19
CDR3nt: TGTGCCAGTGGGGAGGGCTGGGCTGAAGCTTTCTTT
CDR3aa: CASGEGWAEAFF

j_gene: TRBJ2-1
d_gene: .
abundance: .
v_gene: TRBV5-5
CDR3nt: TGTGCCAGCAGCTTGGGACCCGAGGGGTTCTCCTACAATGAGCAGTTCTTC
CDR3aa: CASSLGPEGFSYNEQFF

j_gene: TRBJ1-5
d_gene: .
abundance: .
v_gene: TRBV6-2/TRBV6-3
CDR3nt: TGTGCCAGCAGCCTCACCGGGGGCGACAATCAGCCCCAGCATTTT
CDR3aa: CASSLTGGDNQPQHF

j_gene: TRBJ2-1
d_gene: .
abundance: .
v_gene: TRBV29-1
CDR3nt: TGCAGCGTCCCCACCCGGTTAAGTGAGCAGTTCTTC
CDR3aa: CSVPTRLSEQFF

j_gene: TRBJ2-1
d_gene: TRBD2
abundance: .
v_gene: TRBV7-3
CDR3nt: TGTGCCAGCAGCTCCCCAGCGGGGGCCAGGGGTGAGCAGTTCTTC
CDR3aa: CASSSPAGARGEQFF

j_gene: TRBJ1-1
d_gene: .
abundance: .
v_gene: TRBV4-2
CDR3nt: TGTGCCAGCAGTCCCGTTTTAGGGGGAGAGAGAATGAACACTGAAGCTTTCTTT
CDR3aa: CASSPVLGGERMNTEAFF

j_gene: TRBJ2-7
d_gene: .
abundance: many
v_gene: TRBV5-6
CDR3nt: TGTGCCAGCAGCTTAGGGAATAGCTACGAGCAGTACTTC
CDR3aa: CASSLGNSYEQYF

j_gene: TRBJ1-1
d_gene: .
abundance: .
v_gene: TRBV10-3
CDR3nt: TGTGTCACCAGAGTAGGCCCTGAAGCTTTCTTT
CDR3aa: CVTRVGPEAFF

j_gene: TRBJ1-1
d_gene: TRBD1
abundance: few
v_gene: TRBV12-3/TRBV12-4
CDR3nt: TGTGCCACCAGCCCACAGGGGGTGAACACTGAAGCTTTCTTT
CDR3aa: CATSPQGVNTEAFF

j_gene: TRBJ1-5
d_gene: TRBD1
abundance: .
v_gene: TRBV15
CDR3nt: TGTGCCACCGCGGAGACTGACAGGGGGCGAGGTCAGCCCCAGCATTTT
CDR3aa: CATAETDRGRGQPQHF

j_gene: TRBJ2-7
d_gene: .
abundance: many
v_gene: TRBV7-2
CDR3nt: TGTGCCAGCAGCCAGGAGGGATTCGAGCAGTACTTC
CDR3aa: CASSQEGFEQYF

j_gene: TRBJ2-3
d_gene: .
abundance: .
v_gene: TRBV29-1
CDR3nt: TGCAGCGTTGAACCCCTATCTGGCACAGATACGCAGTATTTT
CDR3aa: CSVEPLSGTDTQYF

j_gene: TRBJ2-2
d_gene: TRBD1
abundance: .
v_gene: TRBV5-1
CDR3nt: TGCGCCAGCAGCCTCTACGCCGGGACAGGGTATAGACCCGGGGAGCTGTTTTTT
CDR3aa: CASSLYAGTGYRPGELFF

j_gene: TRBJ1-2
d_gene: .
abundance: many
v_gene: TRBV12-5
CDR3nt: TGTGCTAGTGGTTTAGAGGGGACCGCCTATGGCTACACCTTC
CDR3aa: CASGLEGTAYGYTF

j_gene: TRBJ2-7
d_gene: TRBD2
abundance: few
v_gene: TRBV5-4
CDR3nt: TGTGCCAGCAGCGAGGGACTAGCGGGAGCAGGAGAGCAGTACTTC
CDR3aa: CASSEGLAGAGEQYF

j_gene: TRBJ1-1
d_gene: .
abundance: .
v_gene: TRBV20-1
CDR3nt: TGCAGTGCTAGCGGGGGGAGGACTGAAGCTTTCTTT
CDR3aa: CSASGGRTEAFF

j_gene: TRBJ1-2
d_gene: .
abundance: many
v_gene: TRBV2
CDR3nt: TGTGCCAGCAGTCACCCCCTGGTGACAGATCCTAACTATGGCTACACCTTC
CDR3aa: CASSHPLVTDPNYGYTF

j_gene: TRBJ1-4
d_gene: .
abundance: few
v_gene: TRBV20-1
CDR3nt: TGCAGTGCTAGACAGGGACCCTCGGCAACTAATGAAAAACTGTTTTTT
CDR3aa: CSARQGPSATNEKLFF

j_gene: TRBJ1-1
d_gene: .
abundance: medium-sized
v_gene: TRBV7-2
CDR3nt: TGTGCCAGCAGCCTGGTCTCCGGGACGGCGACCCCGAACACTGAAGCTTTCTTT
CDR3aa: CASSLVSGTATPNTEAFF

j_gene: TRBJ1-2
d_gene: .
abundance: few
v_gene: TRBV2
CDR3nt: TGTGCCAGCAGTGACGGGACCCCTCGGTATGGCTACACCTTC
CDR3aa: CASSDGTPRYGYTF

j_gene: TRBJ2-2
d_gene: TRBD2
abundance: many
v_gene: TRBV7-3
CDR3nt: TGTGCCAGCAGCTTAACGCCTAGCGGGGGGTCGAACACCGGGGAGCTGTTTTTT
CDR3aa: CASSLTPSGGSNTGELFF

j_gene: TRBJ2-2
d_gene: TRBD1
abundance: many
v_gene: TRBV27
CDR3nt: TGTGCCAGCAGTTTATCCACAGGGGGACATACCGGGGAGCTGTTTTTT
CDR3aa: CASSLSTGGHTGELFF

j_gene: TRBJ2-7
d_gene: TRBD1
abundance: .
v_gene: TRBV7-8
CDR3nt: TGTGCCAGCGCCTCCGGGACAGGGGCCTACGAGCAGTACTTC
CDR3aa: CASASGTGAYEQYF

j_gene: TRBJ2-3
d_gene: TRBD2
abundance: few
v_gene: TRBV12-3/TRBV12-4
CDR3nt: TGTGCCAGCAGTTTTTTAGCGGGGGGCCCCCTTTTGAGCACAGATACGCAGTATTTT
CDR3aa: CASSFLAGGPLLSTDTQYF

j_gene: TRBJ2-5
d_gene: .
abundance: .
v_gene: TRBV24-1
CDR3nt: TGTGCCACCTTCGAAGGAAAAGAGACCCAGTACTTC
CDR3aa: CATFEGKETQYF

j_gene: TRBJ1-4
d_gene: .
abundance: .
v_gene: TRBV7-6
CDR3nt: TGTGCCAGCAGCCCTCCGGGGGGTAAAGATGAAAAACTGTTTTTT
CDR3aa: CASSPPGGKDEKLFF

j_gene: TRBJ1-5
d_gene: .
abundance: .
v_gene: TRBV19
CDR3nt: TGTGCCAGTAGTGCCAACAGGGCTAATCAGCCCCAGCATTTT
CDR3aa: CASSANRANQPQHF

j_gene: TRBJ2-1
d_gene: .
abundance: .
v_gene: TRBV15
CDR3nt: TGTGCCACCAGCAGAGATCGGAGCGGCGGTCATGAGCAGTTCTTC
CDR3aa: CATSRDRSGGHEQFF

j_gene: TRBJ2-5
d_gene: .
abundance: .
v_gene: TRBV12-3/TRBV12-4
CDR3nt: TGTGCCACGAGAGGAAAATTTCAAGAGACCCAGTACTTC
CDR3aa: CATRGKFQETQYF

j_gene: TRBJ2-1
d_gene: TRBD2
abundance: .
v_gene: TRBV4-3
CDR3nt: TGCGCCAGCAGCCACCTAGCGGGGGTTGAGCAGTTCTTC
CDR3aa: CASSHLAGVEQFF

j_gene: TRBJ1-1
d_gene: .
abundance: once
v_gene: TRBV27
CDR3nt: TGTGCCAGCACTGGGGGGGGGGACACTGAAGCTTTCTTT
CDR3aa: CASTGGGDTEAFF

j_gene: TRBJ2-2
d_gene: TRBD2
abundance: once
v_gene: TRBV27
CDR3nt: TGTGCCAGCAGTTTATCGACGGGGGGGTGGAACACCGGGGAGCTGTTTTTT
CDR3aa: CASSLSTGGWNTGELFF

j_gene: TRBJ2-5
d_gene: .
abundance: .
v_gene: TRBV5-1
CDR3nt: TGCGCTTTAAGTCACAGGGAAGAGACCCAGTACTTC
CDR3aa: CALSHREETQYF

j_gene: TRBJ1-2
d_gene: .
abundance: many
v_gene: TRBV7-2
CDR3nt: TGTGCCAGCCCCGCGCCGGGTGGCTACACCTTC
CDR3aa: CASPAPGGYTF

j_gene: TRBJ1-1
d_gene: .
abundance: few
v_gene: TRBV6-2/TRBV6-3
CDR3nt: TGTGCCAGCAGTACCCCTGACGGCAGAGCAGGGGAAGCTTTCTTT
CDR3aa: CASSTPDGRAGEAFF

j_gene: TRBJ1-1
d_gene: .
abundance: .
v_gene: TRBV7-9
CDR3nt: TGTGCCAGCAGCTTAGCGTGGGCAGGGGTGGGGACTGAATCTTTCTTT
CDR3aa: CASSLAWAGVGTESFF

j_gene: TRBJ2-1
d_gene: TRBD2
abundance: .
v_gene: TRBV11-3
CDR3nt: TGTGCCAGCAGCCCCAGGACTAGCGGGGCGCCCGGTATAAGCAATGAGCAGTTCTTC
CDR3aa: CASSPRTSGAPGISNEQFF

j_gene: TRBJ2-1
d_gene: TRBD1
abundance: .
v_gene: TRBV7-9
CDR3nt: TGTGCCAGCAGTTTCAGGGGGCAATTAGAGCAGTTCTTC
CDR3aa: CASSFRGQLEQFF

j_gene: TRBJ1-4
d_gene: TRBD1
abundance: few
v_gene: TRBV7-8
CDR3nt: TGTGCCAGCAGCTTGTTACAGGGGGCTAATGAAAAACTGTTTTTT
CDR3aa: CASSLLQGANEKLFF

j_gene: TRBJ2-7
d_gene: .
abundance: many
v_gene: TRBV7-6
CDR3nt: TGTGCCAGCAGCTTAGATGGCCACGAGCAGTACTTC
CDR3aa: CASSLDGHEQYF

j_gene: TRBJ1-2
d_gene: .
abundance: .
v_gene: TRBV19
CDR3nt: TGTGCCGTACGGGGTGCACGAAGTGTCTACTATGGCTACACCTTC
CDR3aa: CAVRGARSVYYGYTF

j_gene: TRBJ1-5
d_gene: TRBD1
abundance: .
v_gene: TRBV6-5
CDR3nt: TGTGCCAGCCCTTCCCCATACAGGGGGTTTCAGCCCCAGCATTTT
CDR3aa: CASPSPYRGFQPQHF

j_gene: TRBJ1-1
d_gene: .
abundance: .
v_gene: TRBV20-1
CDR3nt: TGCAGTGCTAGAGACCCAGGGGCGAACACTGAAGCTTTCTTT
CDR3aa: CSARDPGANTEAFF

j_gene: TRBJ2-7
d_gene: .
abundance: .
v_gene: TRBV27
CDR3nt: TGTGCCAGCAGTCCAGGGGGGTTTGGCTACGAGCAGTACTTC
CDR3aa: CASSPGGFGYEQYF

j_gene: TRBJ2-7
d_gene: .
abundance: .
v_gene: TRBV28
CDR3nt: TGTGCCAGCAGTTTTGTGGGGGGCCGATCCTACGAGCAGTACTTC
CDR3aa: CASSFVGGRSYEQYF

j_gene: TRBJ2-5
d_gene: TRBD2
abundance: few
v_gene: TRBV6-6
CDR3nt: TGTGCCAGCATTTCAGCGGGGCTAGAGACCCAGTACTTC
CDR3aa: CASISAGLETQYF

j_gene: TRBJ1-1
d_gene: .
abundance: many
v_gene: TRBV7-6
CDR3nt: TGTGCCAGCAGCTTGGACTTAGTGAACACTGAAGCTTTCTTT
CDR3aa: CASSLDLVNTEAFF